This TCR beta chain is from a study of T cells after yellow fever vaccination. Points from the study as a whole: Sorted repertoires could include abundant contaminating clonotypes from bulk cells. Post-booster repertoires again held most primary-vaccination clones (roughly 96% CD4, 75% to 90% CD8). Weaker overall, the secondary response nonetheless peaked faster (day 5 versus 15).

This clonotype was detected many times. Its antigen is undetermined. A process of 5'RACE template switching, which added a universal primer site and UMIs, was used to make TCR cDNA. TCRdb itself ran the 5' RACE reads through MiXCR, one entry per CDR3 protein. The sample holds 230,000 or so distinct CDR3 sequences, approximately 6.8% seen once. The CDR3 runs 14 residues. From germline, CDR1 is DFQATT and CDR2 SNEGSKA (reference sequence). V was clipped by 6 bases and J by 4 bases; unmatched bases: 9. V is TRBV20-1 and J is TRBJ2-5; TRBD2 matches at 9 bases. Sample: CD4+ T cells sorted from PBMCs, taken on the day of the yellow fever booster vaccination. This clonotype was sampled from a young man who received the YFV17D yellow fever vaccine. The CDR3 region has the DNA TGCAGTGCCTCAGGCCGACTAGCGGCAGAGACCCAGTACTTC. Translation gives CSASGRLAAETQYF.